Presented here are 18 T cell receptor beta chains from one specimen sequenced in a study of blood T cell repertoires in COVID-19 (dated by TCRdb to about 2020). The library came from the immunoSEQ multiplex PCR assay. This immuneACCESS table, as held by TCRdb, lists in-frame sequences with V and J called but not all clones. Of the missing ones, under half trace to an unresolved V gene in checked studies; the others have no known cause. The sample table lists around 200,000 clones, 84% of them with a count of one. About a sixth of the sample goes to the ten largest clones. The sample comprised peripheral blood. These receptors came from a woman aged 80 or over with active or convalescent COVID-19.

This clone appeared once. The chain couples TRBV5-8 to TRBJ1-2; 8 nucleotides agree with TRBD1. The CDR3 has 16 amino acids. Per the germline V gene, CDR1 is SGHTS and CDR2 is YDEGEE. V dropped 2 bases and J dropped 5; count of bases not matched to a gene: 11. For the CDR3, the DNA is TGTGCCAGCAGCTTAGCCAGGGGGCCGACGGGGTATGGCTACACCTTC. It yields the protein CASSLARGPTGYGYTF.

The gene calls are TRBV30 and TRBJ2-5, with a possible D match to TRBD1 (6 bases). Germline lookup yields CDR1 GTSNPN and CDR2 SVGIG (reference sequence). This CDR3 has 14 residues. The V gene lost 1 base and the J gene lost 1 base, with 10 bases spanning the gap. In DNA form, the CDR3 reads TGTGCCTGGAGTGCAGGGGACACCCAAGAGACCCAGTACTTC. Translated: CAWSAGDTQETQYF.

This chain links TRBV25-1 with TRBJ1-4; 7 nucleotides agree with TRBD1. The CDR3 covers 15 residues. Germline-derived CDR1 and CDR2 are MGHDK and SYGVNS. The ends lost 4 bases at V and 4 bases at J; junction bases unmatched: 6. The CDR3 spells CASSGTGALNEKLFF. CDR3 coding DNA: TGTGCCAGCAGTGGTACAGGGGCGCTTAATGAAAAACTGTTTTTT.

In its sample, this clone was seen a few times. The chain carries TRBV5-6 and TRBJ2-4; 8 nucleotides match TRBD2. The J segment lost 1 base and the V segment lost 4 bases, leaving 1 base of the junction unmatched. Germline lookup yields CDR1 SGHDT and CDR2 YYEEEE. The CDR3 is 14 residues long. The chain's CDR3 is CASSRLAAKNIQYF. In DNA form, the CDR3 reads TGTGCCAGCAGCCGACTAGCGGCCAAAAACATTCAGTACTTC.

The chain has TRBV12-5 and TRBJ1-1, with 7 bases that match TRBD1. The V gene's germline CDR1 is LGHNT and CDR2 FRNRAP. This CDR3 comprises 13 residues. With V trimmed by 9 bases and J by 0 bases, 4 bases remained unmatched. The CDR3 region is CASTTGMNTEAFF. The CDR3 DNA reads TGTGCTAGCACGACAGGGATGAACACTGAAGCTTTCTTT.

This rearrangement joins TRBV6-4 to TRBJ2-1, with D possibly matching TRBD2 (5 bases). The CDR3 totals 13 residues. V lost 8 bases and J lost 6, with 14 bases in between. Germline loops: CDR1 MRHNA, CDR2 SNTAGT. The CDR3 region is CASGRTHSNEQFF. For the CDR3, the DNA is TGTGCCAGCGGCCGGACTCACTCCAATGAGCAGTTCTTC.

The rearrangement links TRBV5-6 to TRBJ2-3; no firm D call. This CDR3 spans 12 amino acids. V lost 2 bases and J lost 5, with 6 bases in between. Germline V lookup: CDR1 SGHDT, CDR2 YYEEEE. The CDR3 spells CASSFYRDTQYF. CDR3 in DNA: TGTGCCAGCAGCTTCTATCGAGATACGCAGTATTTT.

Only a few counts were recorded for this clone. This chain joins TRBV7-8 and TRBJ2-3; the D is unclear. Between the trimmed V and J ends, which lost 5 bases and 11 bases, there was a span of 17 bases. Germline V lookup: CDR1 SGHVS, CDR2 FQNEAQ. This CDR3 has 13 amino acids. The CDR3 region is CASSPGSSSVQYF. CDR3 sequence (DNA): TGTGCCAGCAGCCCCGGAAGTAGCAGTGTGCAGTATTTT.

The table lists this clone with a few counts. The rearrangement uses TRBV24-1 and TRBJ2-1; TRBD2 aligns across 10 bases. V gave up 6 bases and J gave up 2 bases; unmatched junction bases: 3. The CDR3 is 15 amino acids. Germline values: CDR1 KGHDR, CDR2 SFDVKD. CDR3 DNA: TGTGCCACCAGTCCCAGCGGGGGGGCCTACAATGAGCAGTTCTTC. It specifies CATSPSGGAYNEQFF.

The CDR3: CASSLDWQGEQYF. The CDR3 DNA follows: TGTGCCAGCAGCTTAGATTGGCAGGGCGAGCAGTACTTC. The chain uses TRBV11-3 and TRBJ2-7, with D possibly matching TRBD1 (5 bases). V was clipped by 0 bases and J by 6 bases, with 9 bases between them. The V gene's germline CDR1 is SGHNT and CDR2 YENEEA. This CDR3 is built from 13 residues.

This clone was found a few times. The chain uses TRBV5-1 and TRBJ2-7; 10 nucleotides line up with TRBD2. The CDR3 is 14 amino acids. V shed 3 bases, J shed 5 bases, and the junction held 5 bases outside the gene matches. Germline V gene sequence: CDR1 SGHRS, CDR2 YFSETQ. The CDR3 sequence: CASSYTSGNHEQYF. The CDR3 region has the DNA TGCGCCAGCAGCTATACTAGCGGGAACCACGAGCAGTACTTC.

V gene TRBV5-1 combines with J gene TRBJ2-4; no clear D. Germline V gene data show CDR1 as SGHRS and CDR2 as YFSETQ. The V and J ends lost 0 bases and 0 bases respectively, with 13 bases between them. The CDR3 runs to 17 residues. CDR3 residues: CASSLGARYTAKNIQYF. The DNA of the CDR3 is TGCGCCAGCAGCTTGGGGGCTCGCTATACAGCCAAAAACATTCAGTACTTC.

The V gene is TRBV5-1, the J gene TRBJ1-1, with TRBD1 identical over 9 bases. The V and J ends lost 2 bases and 1 base, in that order; junction bases with no gene match: 6. CDR3 length: 16 amino acids. From germline, CDR1 is SGHRS and CDR2 YFSETQ. Written as DNA, the CDR3 is TGCGCCAGCAGCTTCTTCGGGGGACAGGGGAACACTGAAGCTTTCTTT. It translates to CASSFFGGQGNTEAFF.

The V and J genes are TRBV11-2 and TRBJ1-2, with 8 bases lining up with TRBD1. Germline-derived CDR1 and CDR2 are SGHAT and FQNNGV. Trimming cost V 2 bases and J 7 bases; bases outside gene matches: 9. There are 15 residues in the CDR3. Written as DNA, the CDR3 is TGTGCCAGCAGCTTACCCCAGGACAGGGCAAGTGGCTACACCTTC. It translates to CASSLPQDRASGYTF.

V gene TRBV5-5 combines with J gene TRBJ1-5, with 7 bases lining up with TRBD1. The CDR3 is made up of 16 amino acids. In germline, CDR1 is SGHKS, CDR2 YYEKEE (reference sequence). J gave up 2 bases and V 4 bases, and 9 bases lay outside the gene matches. CDR3 sequence reads: CASSGTGTVGNQPQHF. DNA for the CDR3: TGTGCCAGCAGCGGAACGGGGACAGTCGGCAATCAGCCCCAGCATTTT.

The V and J genes are TRBV2 and TRBJ2-3; D is perhaps TRBD2 (5 bases). Germline CDR1 SNHLY, CDR2 FYNNEI. Between the trimmed V and J ends, which lost 5 bases and 1 base, there was a span of 13 bases. The CDR3 is 15 amino acids. CDR3 sequence (DNA): TGTGCCAGCAGTATCCTCACCGGGGGCACAGATACGCAGTATTTT. Translation gives CASSILTGGTDTQYF.

The CDR3 coding sequence is TGCGCCAGCAGCTTCCGGACTAGCGGGACCGGAGATACGCAGTATTTT. Its protein product is CASSFRTSGTGDTQYF. The J gene is TRBJ2-3, the V gene TRBV5-1; 12 bases fit TRBD2. This CDR3 has 16 residues. Germline CDR1 reads SGHRS; CDR2 reads YFSETQ. V was pared by 2 bases and J by 5 bases, with 6 bases of the junction left unmatched.

In its sample, this clone was seen a few times. The chain has TRBV7-2 and TRBJ2-7, with TRBD2 identical over 12 bases. In germline, CDR1 is SGHTA, CDR2 FQGNSA. The CDR3 is 15 amino acids. The V gene end was trimmed by 6 bases and the J gene end by 0 bases; junction bases not matched to a gene: 3. CDR3 bases: TGTGCCAGCAGAATACTAGCGGGGGGCTCCTACGAGCAGTACTTC. It specifies CASRILAGGSYEQYF.